This T cell receptor beta chain was obtained from a study of blood T cell repertoires in COVID-19. Across the whole study: The United States, Italy and Spain supplied acute and convalescent COVID-19 samples.

This clone was counted a single time. The table came from immunoSEQ multiplex PCR; TCRdb's copy has only in-frame clones and leaves some out. The data hold roughly 30,000 clones, with about 90% observed a single time. V lost 0 bases, J lost 3 bases, and 2 bases stayed unmatched. There are 15 residues in the CDR3. Germline CDR1 is SGHRS and CDR2 is YFSETQ. What was sequenced was peripheral blood. The receptor was isolated from a human donor in a cohort sampled during active COVID-19. The rearrangement joins TRBV5-1 to TRBJ2-5; 10 bases agree with TRBD1. CDR3 protein: CASSLVGTGEETQYF. The CDR3, as DNA: TGCGCCAGCAGCTTGGTCGGGACAGGGGAAGAGACCCAGTACTTC.